The next 29 T cell receptor beta chains were all read from a single sample in a study of OX40 agonist ivuxolimab in advanced cancers. The data were produced by immunoSEQ multiplex PCR, yet TCRdb's version contains in-frame clones alone and is incomplete. The sample includes roughly 63,000 clones, approximately 92% of them seen just once. Sequencing used CD4+ or CD8+ T cells sorted from blood, obtained in a trial of the OX40 agonist ivuxolimab. The receptor set was obtained from an adult with an advanced solid tumor such as melanoma, head and neck, liver or kidney cancer.

The genes are TRBV6-6 and TRBJ2-7; possible D gene TRBD2, 6 bases. The germline V gene has CDR1 MNHNY and CDR2 SVGAGI (reference sequence). There are 13 residues in the CDR3. The V gene lost 1 base and the J gene lost 5 bases, with 9 bases spanning the gap. CDR3 sequence: CASSYYGGNEQYF. CDR3 nucleotides: TGTGCCAGCAGTTACTACGGAGGGAACGAGCAGTACTTC.

The chain has TRBV28 and TRBJ2-7, with TRBD1 matching 7 bases. V dropped 10 bases and J dropped 2; count of bases not matched to a gene: 8. CDR1 is MDHEN, CDR2 SYDVKM, per germline. This CDR3 region has 13 residues. This CDR3 reads CAIAFGTAYEQYF. The DNA for the CDR3 is TGTGCCATCGCCTTTGGGACAGCCTACGAGCAGTACTTC.

Notes on this clone: Within the sample, other DNA sequences also encode this same CDR3. The rearrangement joins TRBV27 to TRBJ1-5; 7 bases agree with TRBD1. Germline loops: CDR1 MNHEY, CDR2 SMNVEV (reference sequence). V lost 6 bases, J lost 1 base, and 3 bases stayed unmatched. The CDR3 loop spans 14 amino acids. As DNA, the CDR3 is TGTGCCAGCAGCCACAGGGGCAGCAATCAGCCCCAGCATTTT. It is translated as CASSHRGSNQPQHF.

The V and J genes are TRBV27 and TRBJ2-7; 14 nucleotides agree with TRBD2. The J segment lost 3 bases and the V segment lost 6 bases, leaving 13 bases of the junction unmatched. The germline V gene has CDR1 MNHEY and CDR2 SMNVEV (reference sequence). This CDR3 spans 18 amino acids. The CDR3 region is CASRGGLRLAGGGYEQYF. The CDR3 coding sequence is TGTGCCAGCAGGGGAGGATTGAGACTAGCGGGAGGGGGCTACGAGCAGTACTTC.

This chain uses TRBV5-4 with TRBJ2-1; TRBD2 matches 11 bases. Germline V CDR1 and CDR2: SGHNT, YYREEE (reference sequence). The ends lost 1 base at V and 1 base at J; junction bases unmatched: 4. CDR3 length equals 17 residues. The CDR3 nucleotides are TGTGCCAGCAGCTTGATGTCTAGCGGGGGGTCCTACAATGAGCAGTTCTTC. It codes for CASSLMSSGGSYNEQFF.

This clone showed up just a few times. The chain recombines TRBV6-6 with TRBJ2-1; 9 bases fit TRBD2. V was pared by 6 bases and J by 6 bases, with 9 bases of the junction left unmatched. Looked up from germline, CDR1 is MNHNY and CDR2 is SVGAGI (reference sequence). This CDR3 is built from 15 residues. DNA of the CDR3: TGTGCCAGCAGCCGTCTTGGCGGGGGGGGCAATGAGCAGTTCTTC. This sequence encodes CASSRLGGGGNEQFF.

J is TRBJ1-2 and V is TRBV11-2; 10 positions match TRBD1. Germline trimming cut 5 bases from V and 3 bases from J; bases unmatched to any gene: 9. Per the germline V gene, CDR1 is SGHAT and CDR2 is FQNNGV. The CDR3 has 16 residues. CDR3 residues: CASSPETGGADYGYTF. For the CDR3, the DNA is TGTGCCAGCAGCCCAGAGACAGGGGGCGCCGACTATGGCTACACCTTC.

V is TRBV5-6 and J is TRBJ1-5, with a possible D match to TRBD1 (5 bases). Between the trimmed V and J ends, which lost 4 bases and 6 bases, there was a span of 8 bases. The CDR3 totals 12 residues. Germline CDR1 reads SGHDT; CDR2 reads YYEEEE. CDR3 residues: CASSKGVQPQHF. In DNA, the CDR3 is TGTGCCAGCAGCAAAGGGGTTCAGCCCCAGCATTTT.

The rearrangement links TRBV5-1 to TRBJ2-3; no definite D call. V was clipped by 0 bases and J by 0 bases, with 8 bases between them. The V gene's germline CDR1 is SGHRS and CDR2 YFSETQ. The CDR3 sequence is 15 residues long. The CDR3, as DNA: TGCGCCAGCAGCTTGGGCCCCAGAAGCACAGATACGCAGTATTTT. Encoded protein: CASSLGPRSTDTQYF. The full variable domain, in which reference TRBV5-1 and TRBJ2-3 provide the parts outside the CDR3, is KAGVTQTPRYLIKTRGQQVTLSCSPISGHRSVSWYQQTPGQGLQFLFEYFSETQRNKGNFPGRFSGRQFSNSRSEMNVSTLELGDSALYLCASSLGPRSTDTQYFGPGTRLTVL.

Of note for this clone: Other DNA sequences in this specimen translate into the identical CDR3. The chain combines TRBV7-9 with TRBJ2-3; D is unclear. The length of the CDR3 is 15 residues. Germline CDR1 SEHNR, CDR2 FQNEAQ (reference sequence). The germline V and J ends were trimmed by 1 base and 0 bases, with 8 bases remaining between them. CDR3 nucleotides: TGTGCCAGCAGCTTAGGGTTAGCTAGCACAGATACGCAGTATTTT. This gives the protein CASSLGLASTDTQYF.

This chain links TRBV5-6 with TRBJ2-1, with D hard to call. The length of the CDR3 is 13 residues. Trimming left V 1 base short and J 3 bases short, with 5 bases between. CDR1 is SGHDT and CDR2 is YYEEEE in the germline V gene. This CDR3 reads CASSLLHYNEQFF. Here the CDR3 DNA reads TGTGCCAGCAGCTTGCTCCACTACAATGAGCAGTTCTTC.

The V call is TRBV6-1, the J call TRBJ1-1, with a tentative D call TRBD1 (5 bases). CDR3 length equals 13 residues. Germline CDR1 reads MNHNS; CDR2 reads SASEGT. V was clipped by 8 bases and J by 4 bases, with 14 bases between them. CDR3 bases: TGTGCCAGCCTCGCCGCAGGGACCACTGAAGCTTTCTTT. As protein: CASLAAGTTEAFF.

A few counts support this clone. The chain employs TRBV9 and TRBJ2-5; 10 bases fit TRBD1. The length of the CDR3 is 16 residues. With 6 bases clipped from V and 5 bases from J, the junction kept 13 bases outside the gene matches. Germline V CDR1 and CDR2: SGDLS, YYNGEE. In DNA form, the CDR3 reads TGTGCCAGCACCAAACAGACAGGGGGCGTCGGGGAGACCCAGTACTTC. Its translation: CASTKQTGGVGETQYF.

The chain uses TRBV2 and TRBJ2-6; the D gene is possibly TRBD1 (5 bases). The CDR3 extends over 14 amino acids. V lost 9 bases and J lost 0, with 9 bases in between. Germline values: CDR1 SNHLY, CDR2 FYNNEI. The CDR3 DNA sequence: TGTGCCAGAAGGGGATACTCTGGGGCCAACGTCCTGACTTTC. Translated, it gives CARRGYSGANVLTF. The full variable domain, in which reference TRBV2 and TRBJ2-6 provide the parts outside the CDR3, is EPEVTQTPSHQVTQMGQEVILRCVPISNHLYFYWYRQILGQKVEFLVSFYNNEISEKSEIFDDQFSVERPDGSNFTLKIRSTKLEDSAMYFCARRGYSGANVLTFGAGSRLTVL.

V is TRBV11-2 and J is TRBJ2-1, with D possibly matching TRBD2 (6 bases). Germline CDR1 SGHAT, CDR2 FQNNGV. This CDR3 contains 13 residues. Trimming shortened V by 3 bases and J by 8 bases, and 11 bases separated the two germline ends. The CDR3 here is CASSLWRVDEQFF. The CDR3 DNA is TGTGCCAGCAGCTTGTGGAGGGTTGATGAGCAGTTCTTC.

This clone was seen a few times. The chain links TRBV15 to TRBJ2-1, with 13 bases lining up with TRBD2. J lost 8 bases, V lost 4 bases, and 8 bases had no gene match. The CDR3 runs to 16 residues. In germline, CDR1 is LNHNV, CDR2 YYDKDF (reference sequence). Here the CDR3 DNA reads TGTGCCACCAGCATCCCACTAGCGGGAGGGTGGGATGAGCAGTTCTTC. This gives the protein CATSIPLAGGWDEQFF.

This chain joins TRBV5-6 and TRBJ1-1, with D uncertain. In germline, CDR1 is SGHDT, CDR2 YYEEEE. V was clipped by 2 bases and J by 1 base, with 12 bases between them. This CDR3 is 15 amino acids long. The CDR3 nucleotides are TGTGCCAGCAGCTTCTCTCGGATAGCGAACACTGAAGCTTTCTTT. It translates to CASSFSRIANTEAFF. The full variable domain, in which reference TRBV5-6 and TRBJ1-1 provide the parts outside the CDR3, is DAGVTQSPTHLIKTRGQQVTLRCSPKSGHDTVSWYQQALGQGPQFIFQYYEEEERQRGNFPDRFSGHQFPNYSSELNVNALLLGDSALYLCASSFSRIANTEAFFGQGTRLTVV.

This chain joins TRBV7-3 and TRBJ1-1; D ambiguous. Germline V gene data show CDR1 as SGHTA and CDR2 as FQGTGA. This CDR3 region has 13 residues. Between the trimmed V and J ends, which lost 1 base and 1 base, there was a span of 4 bases. CDR3 DNA: TGTGCCAGCAGCTTAAACCGGAACACTGAAGCTTTCTTT. The encoded protein is CASSLNRNTEAFF. Complete variable domain (other parts from reference TRBV7-3 and TRBJ1-1): GAGVSQTPSNKVTEKGKYVELRCDPISGHTALYWYRQSLGQGPEFLIYFQGTGAADDSGLPNDRFFAVRPEGSVSTLKIQRTERGDSAVYLCASSLNRNTEAFFGQGTRLTVV.

V is TRBV6-9 and J is TRBJ1-1; D may be TRBD1 (6 bases). CDR1 and CDR2 (germline): MNHGY, SVAAGI. This CDR3 has 12 residues. Deletions cut 7 bases from V and 11 bases from J, with 17 bases between. The CDR3 loop is CASTSGPQGAFF. Here the CDR3 DNA reads TGTGCCAGCACTTCGGGACCTCAGGGGGCTTTCTTT.

This clone was seen once. V and J are TRBV11-2 and TRBJ2-2; 7 nucleotides align to TRBD1. With 1 base clipped from V and 6 bases from J, the junction kept 2 bases outside the gene matches. The CDR3 has 14 residues. Germline-derived CDR1 and CDR2 are SGHAT and FQNNGV. For the CDR3, the DNA is TGTGCCAGCAGCTTAGGTGACAGGGCCGGGGAGCTGTTTTTT. Its translation is CASSLGDRAGELFF.

The V gene is TRBV15, the J gene TRBJ1-5; 9 bases are shared with TRBD1. Germline assignment: CDR1 LNHNV and CDR2 YYDKDF (reference sequence). V lost 7 bases, J lost 4 bases, and 5 bases stayed unmatched. This CDR3 contains 14 residues. The CDR3 spells CATTRDRANQPQHF. The CDR3 DNA is TGTGCCACCACCCGGGACAGGGCGAATCAGCCCCAGCATTTT.

The chain recombines TRBV9 with TRBJ1-4, with a tentative D call TRBD1 (6 bases). CDR3 length: 17 residues. The germline CDR1 and CDR2 sequences are SGDLS and YYNGEE. V lost 4 bases to trimming and J lost 7 bases, with 23 bases between them. CDR3 nucleotides: TGTGCCAGCAGCCCCCGGGGGGGCGGGAAAAGGGGTGAAAAACTGTTTTTT. It codes for CASSPRGGGKRGEKLFF.

The chain employs TRBV30 and TRBJ2-3; TRBD1 agrees at 9 bases. The J segment lost 1 base and the V segment lost 4 bases, leaving 3 bases of the junction unmatched. CDR3 length: 14 residues. Per the germline V gene, CDR1 is GTSNPN and CDR2 is SVGIG (reference sequence). In DNA form, the CDR3 reads TGTGCCTGGAACAGGGGGCAAGGCACAGATACGCAGTATTTT. It codes for CAWNRGQGTDTQYF. The variable domain in full, with the rest retrieved from reference TRBV30 and TRBJ2-3, is SQTIHQWPATLVQPVGSPLSLECTVEGTSNPNLYWYRQAAGRGLQLLFYSVGIGQISSEVPQNLSASRPQDRQFILSSKKLLLSDSGFYLCAWNRGQGTDTQYFGPGTRLTVL.

This clone has a count of ten or more. V gene TRBV2 combines with J gene TRBJ2-7; D is perhaps TRBD1 (5 bases). Germline CDR1 reads SNHLY; CDR2 reads FYNNEI. This CDR3 has 12 residues. The CDR3 loop reads CATVGWGYEQYF. Here the CDR3 DNA reads TGTGCGACAGTGGGATGGGGCTACGAGCAGTACTTC.

This clone was seen only once. The chain joins TRBV7-9 to TRBJ1-2; unclear D gene. V lost 2 bases and J 7 bases, leaving 2 bases between the germline ends. Germline assignment: CDR1 SEHNR and CDR2 FQNEAQ (reference sequence). This CDR3 is 10 amino acids long. The CDR3 DNA follows: TGTGCCAGCAGCTTACTTGGCTACACCTTC. Amino acid sequence: CASSLLGYTF.

The genes are TRBV5-1 and TRBJ2-7; 7 bases align to TRBD2. The V segment lost 1 base and the J segment 6 bases; nucleotides outside the gene matches: 4. This CDR3 contains 13 residues. CDR1 and CDR2 (germline): SGHRS, YFSETQ. CDR3 loop: CASSLLGGSEQYF. CDR3 bases: TGCGCCAGCAGCTTGTTGGGGGGGAGCGAGCAGTACTTC.

The J gene is TRBJ1-5, the V gene TRBV27; D gene uncertain. The CDR3 runs 16 residues. Germline assignment: CDR1 MNHEY and CDR2 SMNVEV (reference sequence). Between the trimmed V and J ends, which lost 3 bases and 9 bases, there was a span of 21 bases. The CDR3 DNA is TGTGCCAGCAGTTTGTCTGGGCCCCCTCGTTTTTCGCCCCAGCATTTT. Protein: CASSLSGPPRFSPQHF.

This chain connects TRBV5-1 to TRBJ2-5; D gene unclear. Trimming took 1 base from V and 5 from J, leaving 9 bases between them. CDR3 length: 13 residues. Germline assignment: CDR1 SGHRS and CDR2 YFSETQ. The CDR3 region is CASSLPGEETQYF. The CDR3 nucleotides read TGCGCCAGCAGCTTGCCAGGAGAGGAGACCCAGTACTTC.

This rearrangement joins TRBV6-6 to TRBJ2-1; D tentatively fits TRBD1 or TRBD2 (5 bases each). Germline lookup yields CDR1 MNHNY and CDR2 SVGAGI (reference sequence). The germline V and J ends were trimmed by 5 bases and 3 bases, with 14 bases remaining between them. The CDR3 has 15 amino acids. The CDR3 DNA is TGTGCCAGCAGTACCGGACATGGAGGCTACAATGAGCAGTTCTTC. It yields the protein CASSTGHGGYNEQFF.